This T cell receptor beta chain was captured in a study of T cell repertoires in cytomegalovirus infection. Study overall: In public TCR beta signatures, there were indications of both CMV infection and matching HLA type.

This clonotype is a singleton in its sample. Its antigen is not identified. This CDR3 spans 15 amino acids. Germline lookup yields CDR1 DFQATT and CDR2 SNEGSKA (reference sequence). Trimming stripped 6 bases from V and 2 bases from J, with 18 bases between. TCRdb processed the reads anew with MiXCR; each CDR3 protein has one entry. The profile shows hundreds of thousands of distinct CDR3 sequences, roughly 30% of them singletons. The sequence came from a human donor in good health (CMV status not recorded). Some clones in this sample may be carry-over from other donors' samples. The V call is TRBV20-1, the J call TRBJ2-3; either TRBD1 or TRBD2 may fit D (6 bases each). Sequencing was performed on cultured PBMCs, taken from culture after CMV antigen stimulation. In nucleotides, the CDR3 is TGCAGTGCCAACCCAGGGGCGGGATCCACAGATACGCAGTATTTT. Its translation: CSANPGAGSTDTQYF.